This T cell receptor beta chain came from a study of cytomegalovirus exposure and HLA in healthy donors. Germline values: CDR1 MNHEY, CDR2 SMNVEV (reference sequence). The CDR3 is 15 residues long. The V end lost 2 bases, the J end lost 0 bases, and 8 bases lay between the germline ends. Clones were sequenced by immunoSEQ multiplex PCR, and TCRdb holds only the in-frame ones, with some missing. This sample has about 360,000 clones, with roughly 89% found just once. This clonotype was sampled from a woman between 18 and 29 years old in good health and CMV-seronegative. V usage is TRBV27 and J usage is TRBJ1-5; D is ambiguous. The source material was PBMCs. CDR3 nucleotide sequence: TGTGCCAGCAGTTTAGCCGGGTATAGCAATCAGCCCCAGCATTTT. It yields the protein CASSLAGYSNQPQHF.